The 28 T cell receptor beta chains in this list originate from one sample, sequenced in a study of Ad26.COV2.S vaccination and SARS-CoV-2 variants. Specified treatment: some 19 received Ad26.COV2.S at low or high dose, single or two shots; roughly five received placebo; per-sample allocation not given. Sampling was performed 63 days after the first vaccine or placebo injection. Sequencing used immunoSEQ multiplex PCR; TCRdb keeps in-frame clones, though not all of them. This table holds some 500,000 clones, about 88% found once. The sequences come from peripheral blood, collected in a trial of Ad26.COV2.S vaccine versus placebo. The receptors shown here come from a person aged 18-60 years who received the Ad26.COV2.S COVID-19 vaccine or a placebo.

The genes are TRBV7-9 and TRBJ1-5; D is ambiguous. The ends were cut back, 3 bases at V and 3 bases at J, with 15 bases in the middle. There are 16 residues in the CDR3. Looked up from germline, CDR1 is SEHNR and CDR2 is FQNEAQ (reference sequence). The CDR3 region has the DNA TGTGCCAGCAGCTTTGGAGGGCAGGCCCTCAATCAGCCCCAGCATTTT. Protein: CASSFGGQALNQPQHF.

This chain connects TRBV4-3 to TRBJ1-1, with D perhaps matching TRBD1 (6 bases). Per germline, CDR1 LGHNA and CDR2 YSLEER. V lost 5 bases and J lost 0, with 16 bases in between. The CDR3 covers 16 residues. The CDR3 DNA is TGCGCCAGCAGCGTAAGGGGGTGGGGGTTGAACACTGAAGCTTTCTTT. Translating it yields CASSVRGWGLNTEAFF.

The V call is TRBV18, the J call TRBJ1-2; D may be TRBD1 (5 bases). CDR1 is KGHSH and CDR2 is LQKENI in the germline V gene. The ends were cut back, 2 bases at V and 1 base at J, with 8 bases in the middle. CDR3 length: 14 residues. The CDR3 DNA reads TGTGCCAGCTCACCATACAGGCTTAACTATGGCTACACCTTC. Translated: CASSPYRLNYGYTF.

The CDR3 nucleotides are TGTGCCAGCAGCCCCTACAGGGTGGGGGGATTAGCTGGCTACACCTTC. Translating it yields CASSPYRVGGLAGYTF. The rearrangement links TRBV5-6 to TRBJ1-2; weak D call: TRBD1 (6 bases). The ends were cut back, 4 bases at V and 7 bases at J, with 23 bases in the middle. CDR1 is SGHDT, CDR2 YYEEEE, per germline. The CDR3 length is 16 residues.

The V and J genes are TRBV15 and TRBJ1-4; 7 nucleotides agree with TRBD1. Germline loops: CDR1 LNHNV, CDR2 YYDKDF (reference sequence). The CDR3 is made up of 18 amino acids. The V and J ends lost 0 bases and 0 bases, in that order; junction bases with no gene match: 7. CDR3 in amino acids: CATSRDPPGTATNEKLFF. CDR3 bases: TGTGCCACCAGCAGAGATCCCCCCGGGACAGCAACTAATGAAAAACTGTTTTTT. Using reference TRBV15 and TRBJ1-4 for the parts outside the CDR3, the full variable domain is DAMVIQNPRYQVTQFGKPVTLSCSQTLNHNVMYWYQQKSSQAPKLLFHYYDKDFNNEADTPDNFQSRRPNTSFCFLDIRSPGLGDTAMYLCATSRDPPGTATNEKLFFGSGTQLSVL.

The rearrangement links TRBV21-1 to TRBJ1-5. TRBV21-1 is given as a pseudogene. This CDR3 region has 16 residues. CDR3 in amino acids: CASSKVRASGNQPQHF. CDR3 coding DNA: TGTGCCAGCAGCAAAGTAAGGGCCTCAGGCAATCAGCCCCAGCATTTT.

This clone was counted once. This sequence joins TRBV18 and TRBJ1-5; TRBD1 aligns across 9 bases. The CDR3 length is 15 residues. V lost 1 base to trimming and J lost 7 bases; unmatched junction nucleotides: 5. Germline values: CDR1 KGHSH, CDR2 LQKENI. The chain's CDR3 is CASSPQGQGFQPQHF. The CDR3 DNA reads TGTGCCAGCTCACCACAGGGACAGGGTTTCCAGCCCCAGCATTTT. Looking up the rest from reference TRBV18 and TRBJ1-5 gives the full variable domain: NAGVMQNPRHLVRRRGQEARLRCSPMKGHSHVYWYRQLPEEGLKFMVYLQKENIIDESGMPKERFSAEFPKEGPSILRIQQVVRGDSAAYFCASSPQGQGFQPQHFGDGTRLSIL.

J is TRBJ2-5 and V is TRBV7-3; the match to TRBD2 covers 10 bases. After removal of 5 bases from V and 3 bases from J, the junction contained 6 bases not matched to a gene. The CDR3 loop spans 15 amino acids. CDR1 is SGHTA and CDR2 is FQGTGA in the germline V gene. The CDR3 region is CASSPAGLAEETQYF. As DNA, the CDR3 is TGTGCCAGCAGCCCAGCAGGACTAGCGGAAGAGACCCAGTACTTC.

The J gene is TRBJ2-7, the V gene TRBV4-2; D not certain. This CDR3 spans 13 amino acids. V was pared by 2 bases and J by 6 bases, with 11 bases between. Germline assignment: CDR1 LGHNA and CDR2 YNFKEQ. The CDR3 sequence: CASSQNDNSEQYF. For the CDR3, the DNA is TGTGCCAGCAGCCAAAATGACAACTCCGAGCAGTACTTC.

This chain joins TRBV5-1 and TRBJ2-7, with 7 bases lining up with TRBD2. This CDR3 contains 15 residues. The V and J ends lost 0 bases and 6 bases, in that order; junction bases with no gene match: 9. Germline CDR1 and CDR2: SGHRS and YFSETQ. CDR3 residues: CASSLVGGRRGEQYF. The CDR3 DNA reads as TGCGCCAGCAGCTTGGTGGGAGGGCGGCGGGGCGAGCAGTACTTC. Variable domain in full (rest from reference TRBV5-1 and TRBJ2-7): KAGVTQTPRYLIKTRGQQVTLSCSPISGHRSVSWYQQTPGQGLQFLFEYFSETQRNKGNFPGRFSGRQFSNSRSEMNVSTLELGDSALYLCASSLVGGRRGEQYFGPGTRLTVT.

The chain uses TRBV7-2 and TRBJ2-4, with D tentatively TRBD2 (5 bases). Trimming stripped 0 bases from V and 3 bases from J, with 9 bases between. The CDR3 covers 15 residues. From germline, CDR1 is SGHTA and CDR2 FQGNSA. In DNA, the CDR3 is TGTGCCAGCAGCTTAGCCGGTGACTACAAAAACATTCAGTACTTC. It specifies CASSLAGDYKNIQYF. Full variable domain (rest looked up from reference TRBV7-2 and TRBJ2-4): GAGVSQSPSNKVTEKGKDVELRCDPISGHTALYWYRQSLGQGLEFLIYFQGNSAPDKSGLPSDRFSAERTGGSVSTLTIQRTQQEDSAVYLCASSLAGDYKNIQYFGAGTRLSVL.

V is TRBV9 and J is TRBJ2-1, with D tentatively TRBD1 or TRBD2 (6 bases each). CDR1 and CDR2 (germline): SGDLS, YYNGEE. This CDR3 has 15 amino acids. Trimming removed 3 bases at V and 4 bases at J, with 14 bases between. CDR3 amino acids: CASSERGESYNEQFF. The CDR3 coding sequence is TGTGCCAGCAGCGAAAGGGGGGAGAGTTACAATGAGCAGTTCTTC.

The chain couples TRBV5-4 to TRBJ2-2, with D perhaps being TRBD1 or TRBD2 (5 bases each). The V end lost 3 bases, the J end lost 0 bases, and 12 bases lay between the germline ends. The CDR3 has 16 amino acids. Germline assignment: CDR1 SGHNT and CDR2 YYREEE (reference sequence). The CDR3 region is CASSSPGRTNTGELFF. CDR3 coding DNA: TGTGCCAGCAGCTCCCCGGGACGGACGAACACCGGGGAGCTGTTTTTT.

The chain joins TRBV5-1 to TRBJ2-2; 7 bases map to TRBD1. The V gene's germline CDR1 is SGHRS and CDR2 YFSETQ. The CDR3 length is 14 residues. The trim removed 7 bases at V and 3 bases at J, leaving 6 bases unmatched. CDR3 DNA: TGCGCCAGCCGCCAGGGGACAGACACCGGGGAGCTGTTTTTT. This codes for CASRQGTDTGELFF.

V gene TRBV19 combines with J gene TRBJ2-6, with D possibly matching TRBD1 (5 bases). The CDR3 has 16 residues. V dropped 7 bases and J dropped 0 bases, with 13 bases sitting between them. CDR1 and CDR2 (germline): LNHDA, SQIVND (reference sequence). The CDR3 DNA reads TGTGCCAGTACCATGGGGCGTAACTCTGGGGCCAACGTCCTGACTTTC. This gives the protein CASTMGRNSGANVLTF. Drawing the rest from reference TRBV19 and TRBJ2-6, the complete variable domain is DGGITQSPKYLFRKEGQNVTLSCEQNLNHDAMYWYRQDPGQGLRLIYYSQIVNDFQKGDIAEGYSVSREKKESFPLTVTSAQKNPTAFYLCASTMGRNSGANVLTFGAGSRLTVL.

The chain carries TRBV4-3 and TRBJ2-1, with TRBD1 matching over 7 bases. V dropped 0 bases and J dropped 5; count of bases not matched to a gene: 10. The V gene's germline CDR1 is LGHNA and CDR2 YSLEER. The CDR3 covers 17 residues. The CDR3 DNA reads TGCGCCAGCAGCCAAGATCTGAATGGGCAGGGGGACAATGAGCAGTTCTTC. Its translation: CASSQDLNGQGDNEQFF.

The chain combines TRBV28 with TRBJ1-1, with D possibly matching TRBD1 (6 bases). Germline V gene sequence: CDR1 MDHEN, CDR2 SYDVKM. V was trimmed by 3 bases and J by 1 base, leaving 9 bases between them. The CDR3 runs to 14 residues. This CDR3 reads CASSFPRGNTEAFF. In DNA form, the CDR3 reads TGTGCCAGCAGTTTTCCCAGGGGGAACACTGAAGCTTTCTTT.

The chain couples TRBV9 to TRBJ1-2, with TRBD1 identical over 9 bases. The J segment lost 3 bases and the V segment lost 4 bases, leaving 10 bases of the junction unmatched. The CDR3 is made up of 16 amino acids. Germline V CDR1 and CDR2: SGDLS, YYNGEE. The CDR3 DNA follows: TGTGCCAGCAGCTTTGCTCGGACAGGGGAGGACTATGGCTACACCTTC. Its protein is CASSFARTGEDYGYTF.

The CDR3 coding sequence is TGTGCCAGTAGTATAGATAGTCCGTGGGGCAGGGATAATCAGCCCCAGCATTTT. Amino acids: CASSIDSPWGRDNQPQHF. The J gene is TRBJ1-5, the V gene TRBV19, with D possibly TRBD1 on 5 matching bases. CDR3 length: 18 amino acids. V was shortened by 0 bases and J by 4 bases, with 19 bases between the two germline ends. CDR1 is LNHDA and CDR2 is SQIVND in the germline V gene (reference sequence).

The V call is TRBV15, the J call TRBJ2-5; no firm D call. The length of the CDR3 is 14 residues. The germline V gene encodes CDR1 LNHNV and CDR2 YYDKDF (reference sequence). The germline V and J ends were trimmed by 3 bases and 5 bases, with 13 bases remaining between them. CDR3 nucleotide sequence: TGTGCCACCAGCAGCCACGACTTGAGGGAGACCCAGTACTTC. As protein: CATSSHDLRETQYF. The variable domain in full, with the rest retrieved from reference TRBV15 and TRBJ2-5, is DAMVIQNPRYQVTQFGKPVTLSCSQTLNHNVMYWYQQKSSQAPKLLFHYYDKDFNNEADTPDNFQSRRPNTSFCFLDIRSPGLGDTAMYLCATSSHDLRETQYFGPGTRLLVL.

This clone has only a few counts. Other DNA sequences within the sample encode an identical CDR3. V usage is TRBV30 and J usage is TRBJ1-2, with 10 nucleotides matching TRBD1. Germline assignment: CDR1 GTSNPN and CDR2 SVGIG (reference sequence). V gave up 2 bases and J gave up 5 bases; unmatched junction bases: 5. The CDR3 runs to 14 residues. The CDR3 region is CAWSPPGQGYGYTF. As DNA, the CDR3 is TGTGCCTGGAGTCCCCCGGGACAGGGGTATGGCTACACCTTC.

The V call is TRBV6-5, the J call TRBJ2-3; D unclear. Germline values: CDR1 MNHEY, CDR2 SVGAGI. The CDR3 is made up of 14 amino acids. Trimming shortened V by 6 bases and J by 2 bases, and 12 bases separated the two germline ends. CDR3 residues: CASRPSLVTDTQYF. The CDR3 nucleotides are TGTGCCAGCAGACCAAGCCTGGTCACAGATACGCAGTATTTT.

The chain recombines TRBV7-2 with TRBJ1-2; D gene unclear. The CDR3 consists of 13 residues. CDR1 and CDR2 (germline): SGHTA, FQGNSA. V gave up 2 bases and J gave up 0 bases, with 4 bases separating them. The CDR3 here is CASSLIANYGYTF. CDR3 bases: TGTGCCAGCAGCTTAATAGCTAACTATGGCTACACCTTC.

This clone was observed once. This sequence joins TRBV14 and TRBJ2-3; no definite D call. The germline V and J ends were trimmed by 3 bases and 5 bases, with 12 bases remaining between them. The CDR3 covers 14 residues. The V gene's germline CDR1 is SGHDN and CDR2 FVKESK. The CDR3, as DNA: TGTGCCAGCAGCCAGAAGCGTAGGGTAGATACGCAGTATTTT. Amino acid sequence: CASSQKRRVDTQYF.

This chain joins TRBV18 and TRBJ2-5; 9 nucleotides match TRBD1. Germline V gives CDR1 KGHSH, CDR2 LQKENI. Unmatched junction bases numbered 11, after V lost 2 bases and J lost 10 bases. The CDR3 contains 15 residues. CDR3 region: CASSPGAGQGWNQYF. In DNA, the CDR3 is TGTGCCAGCTCACCAGGGGCGGGACAGGGATGGAACCAGTACTTC. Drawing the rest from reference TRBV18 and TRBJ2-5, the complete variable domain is NAGVMQNPRHLVRRRGQEARLRCSPMKGHSHVYWYRQLPEEGLKFMVYLQKENIIDESGMPKERFSAEFPKEGPSILRIQQVVRGDSAAYFCASSPGAGQGWNQYFGPGTRLLVL.

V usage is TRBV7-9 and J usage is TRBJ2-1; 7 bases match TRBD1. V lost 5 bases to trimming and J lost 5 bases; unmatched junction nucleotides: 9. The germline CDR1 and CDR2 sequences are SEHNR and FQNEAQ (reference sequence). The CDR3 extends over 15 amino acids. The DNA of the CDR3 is TGTGCCAGCAGCACCCGACAGGGAGAAAACAATGAGCAGTTCTTC. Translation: CASSTRQGENNEQFF.

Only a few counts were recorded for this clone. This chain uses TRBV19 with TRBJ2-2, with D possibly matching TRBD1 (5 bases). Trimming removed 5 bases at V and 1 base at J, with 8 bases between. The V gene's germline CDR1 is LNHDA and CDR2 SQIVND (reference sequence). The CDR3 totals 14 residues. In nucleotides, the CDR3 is TGTGCCAGTAGTCCGACAGTGAACACCGGGGAGCTGTTTTTT. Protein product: CASSPTVNTGELFF.

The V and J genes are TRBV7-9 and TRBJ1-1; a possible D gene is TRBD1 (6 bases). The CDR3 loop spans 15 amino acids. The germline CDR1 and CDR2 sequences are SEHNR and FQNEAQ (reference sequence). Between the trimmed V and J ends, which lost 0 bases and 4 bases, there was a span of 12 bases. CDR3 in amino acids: CASSLAPRGPTEAFF. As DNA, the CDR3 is TGTGCCAGCAGCTTAGCCCCGCGGGGGCCCACTGAAGCTTTCTTT. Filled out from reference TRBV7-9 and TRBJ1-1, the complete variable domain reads DTGVSQNPRHKITKRGQNVTFRCDPISEHNRLYWYRQTLGQGPEFLTYFQNEAQLEKSRLLSDRFSAERPKGSFSTLEIQRTEQGDSAMYLCASSLAPRGPTEAFFGQGTRLTVV.